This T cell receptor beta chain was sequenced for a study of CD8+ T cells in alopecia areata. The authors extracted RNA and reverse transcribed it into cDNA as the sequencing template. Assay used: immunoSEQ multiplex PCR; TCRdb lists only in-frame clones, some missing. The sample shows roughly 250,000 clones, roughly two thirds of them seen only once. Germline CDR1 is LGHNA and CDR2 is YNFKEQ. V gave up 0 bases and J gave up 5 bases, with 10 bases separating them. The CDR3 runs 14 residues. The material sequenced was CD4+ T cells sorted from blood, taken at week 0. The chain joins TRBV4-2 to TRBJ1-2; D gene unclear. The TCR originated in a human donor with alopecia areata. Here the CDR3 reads CASSQDIAEYGYTF. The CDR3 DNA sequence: TGTGCCAGCAGCCAAGATATAGCAGAGTATGGCTACACCTTC.